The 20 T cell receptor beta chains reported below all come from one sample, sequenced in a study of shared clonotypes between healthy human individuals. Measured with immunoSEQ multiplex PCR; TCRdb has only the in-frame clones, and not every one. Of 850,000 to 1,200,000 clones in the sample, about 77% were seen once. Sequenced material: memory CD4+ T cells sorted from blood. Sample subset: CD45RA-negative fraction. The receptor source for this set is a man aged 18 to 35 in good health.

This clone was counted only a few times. The CDR3 loop is CASSLREGGAQHF. For the CDR3, the DNA is TGTGCCAGCAGCCTGAGGGAGGGAGGGGCCCAGCATTTT. The chain carries TRBV5-6 and TRBJ1-5; D possibly corresponds to TRBD1 (5 bases). Trimming cost V 4 bases and J 11 bases, with 16 bases left between them. This CDR3 contains 13 residues. Per germline, CDR1 SGHDT and CDR2 YYEEEE.

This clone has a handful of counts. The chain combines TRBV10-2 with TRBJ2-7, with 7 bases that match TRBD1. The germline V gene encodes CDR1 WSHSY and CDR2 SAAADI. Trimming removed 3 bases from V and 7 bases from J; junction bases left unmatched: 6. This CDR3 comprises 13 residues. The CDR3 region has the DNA TGCGCCAGCAGTGAACAACAGGGGTGGGAGCAGTACTTC. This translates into CASSEQQGWEQYF.

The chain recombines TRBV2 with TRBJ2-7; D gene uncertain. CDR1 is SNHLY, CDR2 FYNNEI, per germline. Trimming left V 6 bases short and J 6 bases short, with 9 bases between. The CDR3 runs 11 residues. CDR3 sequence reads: CASRGPPEQYF. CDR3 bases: TGTGCCAGCAGAGGACCCCCCGAGCAGTACTTC.

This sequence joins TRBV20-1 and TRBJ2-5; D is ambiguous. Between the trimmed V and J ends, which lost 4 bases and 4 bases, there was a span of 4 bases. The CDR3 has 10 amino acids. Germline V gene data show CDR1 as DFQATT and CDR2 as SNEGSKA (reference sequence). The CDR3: CSATSETQYF. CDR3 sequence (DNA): TGCAGTGCTACTTCAGAGACCCAGTACTTC.

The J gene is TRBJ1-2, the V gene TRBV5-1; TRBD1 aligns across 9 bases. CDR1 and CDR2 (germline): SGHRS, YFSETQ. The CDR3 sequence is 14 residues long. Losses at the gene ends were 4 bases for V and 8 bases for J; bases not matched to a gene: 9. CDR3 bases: TGCGCCAGCAGCATCGGACAGGGGAGTAGCGGCTACACCTTC. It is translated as CASSIGQGSSGYTF.

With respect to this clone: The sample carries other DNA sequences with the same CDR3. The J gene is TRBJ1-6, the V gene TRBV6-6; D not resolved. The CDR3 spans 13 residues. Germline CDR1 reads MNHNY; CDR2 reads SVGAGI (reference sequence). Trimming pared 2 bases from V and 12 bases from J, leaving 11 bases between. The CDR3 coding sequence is TGTGCCAGCAGTTACCCGCCGGGAGGACCCCTCCACTTT. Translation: CASSYPPGGPLHF.

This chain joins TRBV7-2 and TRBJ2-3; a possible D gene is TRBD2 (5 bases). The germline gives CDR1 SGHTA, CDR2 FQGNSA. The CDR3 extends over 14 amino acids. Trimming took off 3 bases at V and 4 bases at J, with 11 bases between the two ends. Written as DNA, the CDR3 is TGTGCCAGCAGCTTGGACTCGACCGCAGATACGCAGTATTTT. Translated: CASSLDSTADTQYF.

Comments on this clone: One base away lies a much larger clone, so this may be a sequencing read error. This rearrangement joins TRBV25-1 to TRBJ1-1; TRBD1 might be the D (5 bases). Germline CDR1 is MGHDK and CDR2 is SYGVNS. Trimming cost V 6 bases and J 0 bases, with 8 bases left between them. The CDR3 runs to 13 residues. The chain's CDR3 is CASRGGVNTEAFF. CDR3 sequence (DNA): TGTGCCAGCAGGGGGGGGGTGAACACTGAAGCTTTCTTT.

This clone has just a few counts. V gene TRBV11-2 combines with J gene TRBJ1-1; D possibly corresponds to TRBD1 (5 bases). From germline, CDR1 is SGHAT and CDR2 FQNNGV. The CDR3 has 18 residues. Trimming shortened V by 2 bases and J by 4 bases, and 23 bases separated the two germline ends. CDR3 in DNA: TGTGCCAGCAGCTTAAGGACCCTGGAAGCCACCCAGGGCACTGAAGCTTTCTTT. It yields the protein CASSLRTLEATQGTEAFF.

CDR3 in amino acids: CASSYLPGESNEQYF. As DNA, the CDR3 is TGTGCCAGCAGTTACCTCCCGGGGGAGAGTAACGAGCAGTACTTC. The chain joins TRBV6-5 to TRBJ2-7; weak D call: TRBD2 (6 bases). The V end lost 2 bases, the J end lost 5 bases, and 16 bases lay between the germline ends. The CDR3 consists of 15 residues. Per the germline V gene, CDR1 is MNHEY and CDR2 is SVGAGI.

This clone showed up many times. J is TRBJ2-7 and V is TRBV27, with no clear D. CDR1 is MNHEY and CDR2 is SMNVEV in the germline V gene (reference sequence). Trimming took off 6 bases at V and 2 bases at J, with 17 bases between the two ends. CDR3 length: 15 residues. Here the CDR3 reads CASSPSSRTPYEQYF. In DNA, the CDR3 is TGTGCCAGCAGCCCCTCATCTAGGACGCCCTACGAGCAGTACTTC.

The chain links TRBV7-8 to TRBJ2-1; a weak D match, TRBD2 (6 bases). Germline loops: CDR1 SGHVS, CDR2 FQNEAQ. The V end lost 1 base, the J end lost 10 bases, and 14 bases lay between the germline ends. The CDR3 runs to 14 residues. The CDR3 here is CASSLGDSIGEQFF. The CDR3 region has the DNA TGTGCCAGCAGCTTAGGGGACTCGATAGGGGAGCAGTTCTTC.

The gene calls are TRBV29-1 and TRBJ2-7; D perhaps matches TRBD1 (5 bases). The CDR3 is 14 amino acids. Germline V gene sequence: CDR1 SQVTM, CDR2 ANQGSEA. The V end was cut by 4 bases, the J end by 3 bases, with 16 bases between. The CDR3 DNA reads TGCAGCGTTGTTCTTCCAGGGTCTTTCTACGAGCAGTACTTC. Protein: CSVVLPGSFYEQYF.

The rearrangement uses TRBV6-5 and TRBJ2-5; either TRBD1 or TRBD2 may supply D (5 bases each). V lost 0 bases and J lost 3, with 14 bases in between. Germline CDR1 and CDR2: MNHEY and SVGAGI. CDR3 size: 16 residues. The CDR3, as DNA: TGTGCCAGCAGTTACTCGATTAGCCAGGGAGAAGAGACCCAGTACTTC. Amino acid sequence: CASSYSISQGEETQYF.

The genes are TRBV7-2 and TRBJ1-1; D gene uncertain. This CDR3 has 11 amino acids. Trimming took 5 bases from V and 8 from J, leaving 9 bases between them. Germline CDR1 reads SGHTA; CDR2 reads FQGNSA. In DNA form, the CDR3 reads TGTGCCAGCAGCCAAACAAAAGAAGCTTTCTTT. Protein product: CASSQTKEAFF.

CDR3: CASSVGQGDTEAFF. CDR3 DNA sequence: TGTGCCAGCAGCGTGGGACAGGGGGACACTGAAGCTTTCTTT. The V call is TRBV7-2, the J call TRBJ1-1, with TRBD1 matching 11 bases. Germline V gene data show CDR1 as SGHTA and CDR2 as FQGNSA. J gave up 3 bases and V 5 bases, and 2 bases lay outside the gene matches. CDR3 length: 14 residues. Filled out from reference TRBV7-2 and TRBJ1-1, the complete variable domain reads GAGVSQSPSNKVTEKGKDVELRCDPISGHTALYWYRQSLGQGLEFLIYFQGNSAPDKSGLPSDRFSAERTGGSVSTLTIQRTQQEDSAVYLCASSVGQGDTEAFFGQGTRLTVV.

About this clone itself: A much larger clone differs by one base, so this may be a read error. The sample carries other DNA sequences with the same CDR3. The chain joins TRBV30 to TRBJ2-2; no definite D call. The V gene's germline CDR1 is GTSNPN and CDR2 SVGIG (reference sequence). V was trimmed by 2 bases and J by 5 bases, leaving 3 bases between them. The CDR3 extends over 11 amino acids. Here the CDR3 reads CAWSRTGELFF. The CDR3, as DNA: TGTGCCTGGAGTAGAACCGGGGAGCTGTTTTTT.

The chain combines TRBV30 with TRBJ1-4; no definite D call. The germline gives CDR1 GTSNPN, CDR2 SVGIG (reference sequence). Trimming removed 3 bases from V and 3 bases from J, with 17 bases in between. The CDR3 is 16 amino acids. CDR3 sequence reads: CAWRNFAVNANEKLFF. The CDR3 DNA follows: TGTGCCTGGAGGAATTTTGCGGTAAATGCTAATGAAAAACTGTTTTTT.

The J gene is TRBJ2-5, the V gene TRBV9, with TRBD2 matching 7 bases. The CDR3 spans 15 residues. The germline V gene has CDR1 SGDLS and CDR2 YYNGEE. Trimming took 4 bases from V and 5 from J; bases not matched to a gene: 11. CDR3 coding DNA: TGTGCCAGCAGCAAAACTGCGGGAGTAAGTGAGACCCAGTACTTC. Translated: CASSKTAGVSETQYF.

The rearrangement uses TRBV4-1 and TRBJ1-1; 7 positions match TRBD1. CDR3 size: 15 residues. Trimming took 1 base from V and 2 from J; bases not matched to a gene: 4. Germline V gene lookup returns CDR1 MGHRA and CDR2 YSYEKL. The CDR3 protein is CASSQVDRFNTEAFF. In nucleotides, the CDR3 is TGCGCCAGCAGCCAAGTGGACAGGTTTAACACTGAAGCTTTCTTT.